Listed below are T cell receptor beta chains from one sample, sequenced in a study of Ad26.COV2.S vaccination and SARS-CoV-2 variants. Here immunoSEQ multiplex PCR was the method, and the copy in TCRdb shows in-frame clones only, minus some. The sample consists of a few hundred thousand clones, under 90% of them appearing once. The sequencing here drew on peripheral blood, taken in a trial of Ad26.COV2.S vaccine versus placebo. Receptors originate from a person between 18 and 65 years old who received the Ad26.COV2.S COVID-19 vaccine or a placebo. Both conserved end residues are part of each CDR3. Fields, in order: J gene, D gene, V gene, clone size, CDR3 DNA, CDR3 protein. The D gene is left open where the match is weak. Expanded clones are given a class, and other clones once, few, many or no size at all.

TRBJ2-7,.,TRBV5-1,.,TGCGCCAGCAGCTTGGTGTTGTACGAGCAGTACTTC,CASSLVLYEQYF
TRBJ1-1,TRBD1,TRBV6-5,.,TGTGCCAGCAGCCGTGACAGGGGAAGCGCTGAAGCTTTCTTT,CASSRDRGSAEAFF
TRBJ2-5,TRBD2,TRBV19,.,TGTGCCAGTAGTATCGGCGGGAGCCCCTTGGAGACCCAGTACTTC,CASSIGGSPLETQYF
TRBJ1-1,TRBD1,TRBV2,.,TGTGCCAGCAGTGGACAGGGTAGGACTGAAGCTTTCTTT,CASSGQGRTEAFF
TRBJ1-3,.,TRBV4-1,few,TGCGCCAGCATGGGATTCAGGAGAAACACCATATATTTT,CASMGFRRNTIYF
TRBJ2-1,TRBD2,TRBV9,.,TGTGCCAGCAGCGTAGATGGACTAGCGGGGGGGCCGTACAATGAGCAGTTCTTC,CASSVDGLAGGPYNEQFF
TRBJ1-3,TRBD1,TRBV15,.,TGTGCCACCAGCAGCGGACAGGGGGCTGGAAACACCATATATTTT,CATSSGQGAGNTIYF
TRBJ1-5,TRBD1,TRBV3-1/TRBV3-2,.,TGTGCCAGCAGCCAAGATCCAGGGACAGGGGATCAGCCCCAGCATTTT,CASSQDPGTGDQPQHF
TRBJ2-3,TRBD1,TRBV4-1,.,TGCGCCAGCAGCTTACCGGGACAGGGGGGTACAGATACGCAGTATTTT,CASSLPGQGGTDTQYF
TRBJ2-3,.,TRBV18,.,TGTGCCAGCTCACCAACCCATGGCACAGATACGCAGTATTTT,CASSPTHGTDTQYF
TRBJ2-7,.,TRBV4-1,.,TGCGCCAGCAGCCAAGGGCAGAAATACGAGCAGTACTTC,CASSQGQKYEQYF